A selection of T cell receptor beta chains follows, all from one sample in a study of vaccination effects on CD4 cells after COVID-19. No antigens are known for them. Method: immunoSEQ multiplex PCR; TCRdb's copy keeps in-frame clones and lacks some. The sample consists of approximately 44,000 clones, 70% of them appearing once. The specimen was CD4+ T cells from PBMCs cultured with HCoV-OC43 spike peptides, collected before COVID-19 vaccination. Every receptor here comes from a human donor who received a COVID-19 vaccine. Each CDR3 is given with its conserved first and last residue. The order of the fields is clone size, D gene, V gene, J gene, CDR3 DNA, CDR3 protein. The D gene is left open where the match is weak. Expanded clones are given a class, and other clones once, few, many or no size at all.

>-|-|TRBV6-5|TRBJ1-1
TGTGCCAGCAGTTACTCCGGGCCGGCGAACACTGAAGCTTTCTTT
CASSYSGPANTEAFF
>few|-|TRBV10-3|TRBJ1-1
TGTGCCACCATAGGACAGCTGAACACTGAAGCTTTCTTT
CATIGQLNTEAFF
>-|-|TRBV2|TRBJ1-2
TGTGCCAGCAGGGGGAACCAGGGGAACTATGGCTACACCTTC
CASRGNQGNYGYTF
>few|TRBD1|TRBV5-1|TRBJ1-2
TGCGCCAGCAGCCTATGGACAGGGCAGGGCTACACCTTC
CASSLWTGQGYTF
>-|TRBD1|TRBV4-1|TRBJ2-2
TGCGCCAGCAGCTGGCCGAGACAGGGAAGAGGCACCGGGGAGCTGTTTTTT
CASSWPRQGRGTGELFF
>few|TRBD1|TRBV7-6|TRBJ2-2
TGTGCCAGCAGCTCAGGACAGGGGGCGGACGGGGAGCTGTTTTTT
CASSSGQGADGELFF
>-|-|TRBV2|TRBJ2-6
TGTGCCAGCAGTGACGACGGGGTCGAGGGGGCCAACGTCCTGACTTTC
CASSDDGVEGANVLTF
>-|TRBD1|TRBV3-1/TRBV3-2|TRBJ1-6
TGTGCCAGCACCTACCTAGGGACAGGGAAAAATTCACCCCTCCACTTT
CASTYLGTGKNSPLHF
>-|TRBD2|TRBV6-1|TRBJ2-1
TGTGCCAGCAGTGAAGCCATAGCGGGCCACAATGAGCAGTTCTTC
CASSEAIAGHNEQFF
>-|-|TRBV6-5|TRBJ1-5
TGTGCCAGCAGTATACAGGGTTATAGCAATCAGCCCCAGCATTTT
CASSIQGYSNQPQHF
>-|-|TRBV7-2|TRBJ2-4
TGTGCCAGCAGCCCCGGGACAGCCAAAAACATTCAGTACTTC
CASSPGTAKNIQYF
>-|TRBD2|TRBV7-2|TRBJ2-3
TGTGCCAGCAGCTGGAGACTAGCGGGGGGTGGTGATACGCAGTATTTT
CASSWRLAGGGDTQYF
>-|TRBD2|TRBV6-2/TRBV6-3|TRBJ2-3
TGTGCCAGCAGTAAGGGACTAGCGGTCACAGATACGCAGTATTTT
CASSKGLAVTDTQYF
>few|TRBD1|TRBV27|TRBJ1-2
TGTGCCAGCAGTTTAGCCGCGACAGGGATCTATGGCTACACCTTC
CASSLAATGIYGYTF
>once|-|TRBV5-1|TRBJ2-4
TGCGCCAGCAGCAATGAAGTCTGGGGGAACATTCAGTACTTC
CASSNEVWGNIQYF
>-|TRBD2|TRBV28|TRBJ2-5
TGTGCCAGCAGTCGGACTAGCTCCAGGCGGGAGACCCAGTACTTC
CASSRTSSRRETQYF
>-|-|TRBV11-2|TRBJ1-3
TGTGCCAGCAGCGACGGACAGCTCTCTGGAAACACCATATATTTT
CASSDGQLSGNTIYF
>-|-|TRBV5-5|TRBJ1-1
TGTGCCAGCAGCTTGGTTTGGGGCACTGAAGCTTTCTTT
CASSLVWGTEAFF
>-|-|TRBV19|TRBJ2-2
TGTGCCAGTAGTATAACCGGCAGTCCCGGGGAGCTGTTTTTT
CASSITGSPGELFF
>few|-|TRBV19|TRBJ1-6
TGTGCCAGTAGCCCCGGGGACCGGAATAATTCACCCCTCCACTTT
CASSPGDRNNSPLHF
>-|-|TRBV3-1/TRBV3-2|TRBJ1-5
TGTGCCAGCAGCCAAGCGGACAGCTATAGCAATCAGCCCCAGCATTTT
CASSQADSYSNQPQHF
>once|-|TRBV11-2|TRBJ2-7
TGTGCCAGCAGCTTGCGTACCGGGCCGGGCGCGGGAGAGCAGTACTTC
CASSLRTGPGAGEQYF
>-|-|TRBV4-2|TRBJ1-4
TGTGCCAGCAGCCAAGATCCCTCCAGGGCGGTGGGTGAAAAACTGTTTTTT
CASSQDPSRAVGEKLFF
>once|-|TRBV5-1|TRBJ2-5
TGCGCCAGCAGCTTTTGGCGCGAACCCCAAGAGACCCAGTACTTC
CASSFWREPQETQYF
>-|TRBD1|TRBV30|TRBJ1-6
TGTGCCTGGATGGGACAGGGGGCTTCACCCCTCCACTTT
CAWMGQGASPLHF
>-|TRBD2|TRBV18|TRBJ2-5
TGTGCCAGCTCACCGACTGAGCGGGGTGAAGAGACCCAGTACTTC
CASSPTERGEETQYF
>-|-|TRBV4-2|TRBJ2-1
TGTGCCAGCGGTAGGGACAATGAGCAGTTCTTC
CASGRDNEQFF
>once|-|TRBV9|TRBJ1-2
TGTGCCAGCAGCGTAGGCCTCCCGCCTATGAGCTACACCTTC
CASSVGLPPMSYTF
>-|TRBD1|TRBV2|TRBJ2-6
TGTGCCAGCAGTGCAACAGGGGCCGGGGCCAACGTCCTGACTTTC
CASSATGAGANVLTF
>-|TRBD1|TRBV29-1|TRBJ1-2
TGCAGCGTTGATTCGGACAGGGAGGGCTACACCTTC
CSVDSDREGYTF
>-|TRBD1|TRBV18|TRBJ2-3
TGTGCCAGCTCAATTACCGGGACAGATCCTTATACGCAGTATTTT
CASSITGTDPYTQYF
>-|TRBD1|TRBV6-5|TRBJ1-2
TGTGCCAGCAGAACCCGAGGGGGCAGCTATGGCTACACCTTC
CASRTRGGSYGYTF
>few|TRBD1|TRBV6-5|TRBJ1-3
TGTGCCAGCAGTCCGGGACAGGTGGCTGGAAACACCATATATTTT
CASSPGQVAGNTIYF
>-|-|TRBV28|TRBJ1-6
TGTGCCAGCAGTTCAGGGAGCTCACCCCTCCACTTT
CASSSGSSPLHF
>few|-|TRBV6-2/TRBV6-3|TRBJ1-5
TGTGCCAGCAGTTACAGTGGGGGAAACGGCAATCAGCCCCAGCATTTT
CASSYSGGNGNQPQHF
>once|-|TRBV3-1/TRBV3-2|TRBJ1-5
TGTGCCAGCAGCCAAACAGGGACTAATCAGCCCCAGCATTTT
CASSQTGTNQPQHF
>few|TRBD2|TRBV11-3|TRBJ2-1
TGTGCCAGCAGCTTAGAGTCCCATGGGCGGGAGAAATATGAGCAGTTCTTC
CASSLESHGREKYEQFF
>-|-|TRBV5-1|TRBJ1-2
TGCGCCAGCACGCAACAGAGCGATCGTGGCTACACCTTC
CASTQQSDRGYTF
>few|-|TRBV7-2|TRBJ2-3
TGTGCCAGCCGGACTAGCACAGATACGCAGTATTTT
CASRTSTDTQYF
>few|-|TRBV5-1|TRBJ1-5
TGCGCCAGCAGCTTGTCAGGGGACCTGGGTCAGCCCCAGCATTTT
CASSLSGDLGQPQHF
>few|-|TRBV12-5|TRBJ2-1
TGTGCTAGTGGCTTGTTGGGACTGGCTCAGGAGGAGCAGTTCTTC
CASGLLGLAQEEQFF
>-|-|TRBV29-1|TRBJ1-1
TGCAGCGGGGGGGACGGTGAAGCTTTCTTT
CSGGDGEAFF
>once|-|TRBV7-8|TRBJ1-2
TGTGCCAGCAGCTTAAATTCGGGGGGGGACTATGGCTACACCTTC
CASSLNSGGDYGYTF
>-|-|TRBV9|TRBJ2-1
TGTGCCAGCAGCGTGGGCGTCTCCTACAATGAGCAGTTCTTC
CASSVGVSYNEQFF
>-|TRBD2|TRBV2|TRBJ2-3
TGTGCCAGCAGTCCCAACGGGAGGAGTAATACGCAGTATTTT
CASSPNGRSNTQYF
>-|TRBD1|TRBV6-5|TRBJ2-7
TGTGCCAGCAGTTTCCGACAGGGGCAGTACTTC
CASSFRQGQYF
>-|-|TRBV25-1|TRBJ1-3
TGTGCCAGCAGTGAATGGGGGGACGGAAACACCATATATTTT
CASSEWGDGNTIYF
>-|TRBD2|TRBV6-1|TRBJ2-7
TGTGCCAGCAGTCCCCCGGGGGGGGTCTACGAGCAGTACTTC
CASSPPGGVYEQYF
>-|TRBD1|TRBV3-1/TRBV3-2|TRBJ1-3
TGTGCCAGCAGCCGATTTCAGGGGGTTGGAAACACCATATATTTT
CASSRFQGVGNTIYF
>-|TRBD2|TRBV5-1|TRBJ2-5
TGCGCCAGCAGCTTGGGTACTAGCGGGGGAAGAGCTTTGGAGACCCAGTACTTC
CASSLGTSGGRALETQYF
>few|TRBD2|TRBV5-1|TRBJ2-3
TGCGCCAGCAGGGCCGGGACTAGCGGACCCACAGATACGCAGTATTTT
CASRAGTSGPTDTQYF
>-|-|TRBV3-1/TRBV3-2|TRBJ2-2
TGTGCCAGCAGCCAAGTTTTAATGGCAGCCGGGGAGCTGTTTTTT
CASSQVLMAAGELFF
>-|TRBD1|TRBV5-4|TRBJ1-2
TGTGCCAGCGCGACAGGGGCCTCTAACTATGGCTACACCTTC
CASATGASNYGYTF
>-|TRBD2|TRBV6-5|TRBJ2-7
TGTGCCAGCAAGCTCGGGGCTAGCGGGATGTACGAGCAGTACTTC
CASKLGASGMYEQYF
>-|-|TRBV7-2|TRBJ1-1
TGTGCCAGCAGCTTAGGCAGGGTGGGGACTGAAGCTTTCTTT
CASSLGRVGTEAFF